The clone carrying this T cell receptor beta chain occurred once. This sample is drawn from a study of blood T cell repertoires in COVID-19. Study in general: Sources were T cells, B-cell-depleted T cells, or PBMCs; the material itself was cDNA or gDNA.

Germline trimming cut 0 bases from V and 11 bases from J; bases unmatched to any gene: 6. The V gene's germline CDR1 is SGHAT and CDR2 FQNNGV. The CDR3 sequence is 14 residues long. Study processing details: From reference gene primer amplification, estimates of nucleated cell counts were derived. Data came from immunoSEQ multiplex PCR; TCRdb stores just in-frame clones and leaves some out. That table supplies the V and J calls and clone size; D and trimming were determined from the DNA. The table shows some 220,000 clones, with roughly 84% occurring only once. The material sequenced was peripheral blood. The TCR sequence derives from an older woman with acute or convalescent COVID-19. V is TRBV11-2 and J is TRBJ2-7; 11 bases line up with TRBD2. The CDR3, as DNA: TGTGCCAGCAGCTTAGACAGACTAGCGGGGCCAAAGTACTTC. Translation gives CASSLDRLAGPKYF.